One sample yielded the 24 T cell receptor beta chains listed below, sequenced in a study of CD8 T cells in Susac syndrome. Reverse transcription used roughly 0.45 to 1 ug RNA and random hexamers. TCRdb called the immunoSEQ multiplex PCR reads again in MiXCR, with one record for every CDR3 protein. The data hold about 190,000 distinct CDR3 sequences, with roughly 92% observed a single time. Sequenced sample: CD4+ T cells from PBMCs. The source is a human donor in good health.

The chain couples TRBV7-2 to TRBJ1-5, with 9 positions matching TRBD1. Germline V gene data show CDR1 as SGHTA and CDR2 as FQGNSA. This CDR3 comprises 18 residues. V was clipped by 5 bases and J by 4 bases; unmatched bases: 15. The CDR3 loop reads CASSLLADRGLGNQPQHF. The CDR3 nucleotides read TGTGCCAGCAGCCTCCTAGCCGACAGGGGGTTAGGGAATCAGCCCCAGCATTTT.

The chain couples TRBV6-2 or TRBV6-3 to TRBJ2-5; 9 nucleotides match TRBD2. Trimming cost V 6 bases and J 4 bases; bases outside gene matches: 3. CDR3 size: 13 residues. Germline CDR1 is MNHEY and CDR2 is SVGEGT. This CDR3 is CASRSSGVETQYF. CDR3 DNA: TGTGCCAGCAGATCTAGCGGGGTAGAGACCCAGTACTTC.

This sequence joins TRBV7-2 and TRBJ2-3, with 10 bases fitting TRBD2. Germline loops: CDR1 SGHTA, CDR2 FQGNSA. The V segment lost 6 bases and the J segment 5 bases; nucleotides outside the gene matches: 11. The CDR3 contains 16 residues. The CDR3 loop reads CASSFQSGGARDTQYF. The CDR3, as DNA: TGTGCCAGCAGTTTTCAGAGCGGGGGGGCAAGAGATACGCAGTATTTT.

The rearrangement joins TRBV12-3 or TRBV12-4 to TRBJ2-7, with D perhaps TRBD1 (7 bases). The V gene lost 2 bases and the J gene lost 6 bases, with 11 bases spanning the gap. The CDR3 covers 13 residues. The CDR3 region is CASSLIQGGEQYF. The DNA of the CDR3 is TGTGCCAGCAGTTTAATCCAGGGGGGCGAGCAGTACTTC.

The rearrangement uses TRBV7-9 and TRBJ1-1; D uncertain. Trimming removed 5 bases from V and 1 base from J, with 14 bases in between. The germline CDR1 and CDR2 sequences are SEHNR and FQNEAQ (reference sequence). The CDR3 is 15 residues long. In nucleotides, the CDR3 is TGTGCCAGCAGCCCCCGGCCGTCCCCGAACACTGAAGCTTTCTTT. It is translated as CASSPRPSPNTEAFF.

CDR3 loop: CASSLDGGPGDTQYF. CDR3 coding DNA: TGCGCCAGCAGCTTGGACGGGGGGCCCGGCGATACGCAGTATTTT. The chain has TRBV5-1 and TRBJ2-3; tentatively, D is TRBD2 (7 bases). CDR1 is SGHRS and CDR2 is YFSETQ in the germline V gene. Trimming took off 0 bases at V and 6 bases at J, with 14 bases between the two ends. CDR3 size: 15 residues.

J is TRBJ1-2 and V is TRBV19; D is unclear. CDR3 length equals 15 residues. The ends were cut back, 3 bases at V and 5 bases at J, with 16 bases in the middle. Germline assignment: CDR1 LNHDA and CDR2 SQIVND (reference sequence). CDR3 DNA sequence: TGTGCCAGTAGTATCCCCGGTGGACGTGGGTATGGCTACACCTTC. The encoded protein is CASSIPGGRGYGYTF.

The CDR3 here is CASSPTGANTQYF. DNA for the CDR3: TGTGCCAGCAGCCCCACGGGGGCGAATACGCAGTATTTT. The V gene is TRBV3-1, the J gene TRBJ2-3; D is possibly TRBD1 or TRBD2 (6 bases each). This CDR3 has 13 residues. Trimming took 4 bases from V and 7 from J, leaving 12 bases between them. CDR1 and CDR2 (germline): LGHDT, YNNKEL (reference sequence).

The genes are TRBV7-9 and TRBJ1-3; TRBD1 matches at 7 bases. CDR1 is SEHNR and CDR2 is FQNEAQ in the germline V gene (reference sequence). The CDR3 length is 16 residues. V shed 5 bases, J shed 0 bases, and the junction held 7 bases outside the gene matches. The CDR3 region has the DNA TGTGCCAGCAGCCGCTGGACAGGCGCCTCTGGAAACACCATATATTTT. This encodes CASSRWTGASGNTIYF.

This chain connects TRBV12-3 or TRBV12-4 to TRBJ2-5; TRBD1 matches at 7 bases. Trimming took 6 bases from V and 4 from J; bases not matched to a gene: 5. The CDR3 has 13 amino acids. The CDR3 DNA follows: TGTGCCAGCAGACTGACAGGGAGAGAGACCCAGTACTTC. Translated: CASRLTGRETQYF.

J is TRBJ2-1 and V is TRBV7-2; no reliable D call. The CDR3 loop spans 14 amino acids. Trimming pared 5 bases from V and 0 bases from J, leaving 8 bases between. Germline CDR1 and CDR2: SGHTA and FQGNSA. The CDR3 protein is CASSPFPSYNEQFF. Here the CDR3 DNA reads TGTGCCAGCAGCCCCTTCCCCTCCTACAATGAGCAGTTCTTC. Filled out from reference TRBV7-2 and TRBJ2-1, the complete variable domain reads GAGVSQSPSNKVTEKGKDVELRCDPISGHTALYWYRQSLGQGLEFLIYFQGNSAPDKSGLPSDRFSAERTGGSVSTLTIQRTQQEDSAVYLCASSPFPSYNEQFFGPGTRLTVL.

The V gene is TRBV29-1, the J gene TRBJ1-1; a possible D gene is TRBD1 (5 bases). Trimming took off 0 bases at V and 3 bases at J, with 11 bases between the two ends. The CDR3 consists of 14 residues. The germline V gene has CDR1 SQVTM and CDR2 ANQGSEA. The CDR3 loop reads CSVEDGSRDTEAFF. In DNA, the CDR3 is TGCAGCGTTGAAGACGGTAGCAGGGACACTGAAGCTTTCTTT.

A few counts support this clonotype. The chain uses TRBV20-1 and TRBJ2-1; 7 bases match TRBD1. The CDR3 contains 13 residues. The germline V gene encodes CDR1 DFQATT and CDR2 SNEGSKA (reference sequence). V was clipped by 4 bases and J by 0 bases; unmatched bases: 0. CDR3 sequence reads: CSATGGSYNEQFF. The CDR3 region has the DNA TGCAGTGCTACAGGGGGCTCCTACAATGAGCAGTTCTTC.

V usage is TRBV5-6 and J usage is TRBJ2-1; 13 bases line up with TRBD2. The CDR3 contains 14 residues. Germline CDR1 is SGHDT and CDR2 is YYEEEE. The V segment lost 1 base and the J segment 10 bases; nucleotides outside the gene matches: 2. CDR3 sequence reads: CASSLTSGGAEQFF. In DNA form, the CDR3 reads TGTGCCAGCAGCTTGACTAGCGGGGGGGCCGAGCAGTTCTTC.

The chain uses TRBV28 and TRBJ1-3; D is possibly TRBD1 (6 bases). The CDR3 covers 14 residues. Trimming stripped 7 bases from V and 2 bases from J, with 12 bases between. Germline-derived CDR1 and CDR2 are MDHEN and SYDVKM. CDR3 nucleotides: TGTGCCAGCAAATGGGCAGGGGCTGGAAACACCATATATTTT. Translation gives CASKWAGAGNTIYF.

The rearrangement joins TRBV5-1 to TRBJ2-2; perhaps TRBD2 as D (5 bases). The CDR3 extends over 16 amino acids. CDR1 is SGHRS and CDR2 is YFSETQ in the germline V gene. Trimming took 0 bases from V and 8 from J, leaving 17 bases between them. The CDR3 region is CASSLGATATGGELFF. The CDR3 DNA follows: TGCGCCAGCAGCTTGGGCGCCACCGCGACGGGAGGGGAGCTGTTTTTT.

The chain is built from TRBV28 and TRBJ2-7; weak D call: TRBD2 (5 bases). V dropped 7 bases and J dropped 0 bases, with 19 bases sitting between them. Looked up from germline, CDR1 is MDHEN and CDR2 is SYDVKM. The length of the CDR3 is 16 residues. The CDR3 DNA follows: TGTGCCAGCACCCGGGGATCGAAGACGAGCTCCTACGAGCAGTACGTC. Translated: CASTRGSKTSSYEQYV.

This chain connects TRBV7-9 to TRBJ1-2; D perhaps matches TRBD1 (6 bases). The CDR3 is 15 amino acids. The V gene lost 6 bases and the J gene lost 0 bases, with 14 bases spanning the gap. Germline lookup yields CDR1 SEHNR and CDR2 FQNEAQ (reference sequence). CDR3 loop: CASSGTSSANYGYTF. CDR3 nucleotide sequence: TGTGCCAGCAGTGGGACATCATCAGCTAACTATGGCTACACCTTC.

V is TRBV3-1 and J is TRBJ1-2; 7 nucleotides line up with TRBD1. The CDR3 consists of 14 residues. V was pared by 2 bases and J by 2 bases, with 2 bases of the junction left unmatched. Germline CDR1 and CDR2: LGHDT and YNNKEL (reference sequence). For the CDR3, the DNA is TGTGCCAGCAGCCAACGGGGACAGAACTATGGCTACACCTTC. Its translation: CASSQRGQNYGYTF.

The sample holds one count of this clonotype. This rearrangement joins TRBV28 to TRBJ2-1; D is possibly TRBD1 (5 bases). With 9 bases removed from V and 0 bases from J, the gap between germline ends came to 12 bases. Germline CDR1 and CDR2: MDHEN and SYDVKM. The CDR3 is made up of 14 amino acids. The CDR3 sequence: CASLHRGSYNEQFF. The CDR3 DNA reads TGTGCCAGTTTACATAGGGGCTCCTACAATGAGCAGTTCTTC. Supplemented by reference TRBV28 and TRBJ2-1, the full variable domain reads DVKVTQSSRYLVKRTGEKVFLECVQDMDHENMFWYRQDPGLGLRLIYFSYDVKMKEKGDIPEGYSVSREKKERFSLILESASTNQTSMYLCASLHRGSYNEQFFGPGTRLTVL.

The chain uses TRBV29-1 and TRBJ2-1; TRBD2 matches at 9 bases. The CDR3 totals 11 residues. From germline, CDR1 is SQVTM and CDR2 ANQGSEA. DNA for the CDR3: TGCAGTGAATATTCTAGCGGGGCAGAGTTCTTC. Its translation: CSEYSSGAEFF.

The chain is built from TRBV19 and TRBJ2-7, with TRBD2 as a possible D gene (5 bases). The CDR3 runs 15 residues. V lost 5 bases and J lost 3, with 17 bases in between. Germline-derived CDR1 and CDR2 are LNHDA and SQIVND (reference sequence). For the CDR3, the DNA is TGTGCCAGTAGTGCAATTATGACCGGGGTCTACGAGCAGTACTTC. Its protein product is CASSAIMTGVYEQYF.

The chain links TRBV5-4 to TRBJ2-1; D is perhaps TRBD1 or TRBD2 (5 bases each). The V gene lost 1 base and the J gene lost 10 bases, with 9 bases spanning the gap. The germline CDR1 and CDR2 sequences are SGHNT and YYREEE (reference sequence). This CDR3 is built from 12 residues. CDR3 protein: CASSLWGGEQFF. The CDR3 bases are TGTGCCAGCAGCTTGTGGGGCGGGGAGCAGTTCTTC.

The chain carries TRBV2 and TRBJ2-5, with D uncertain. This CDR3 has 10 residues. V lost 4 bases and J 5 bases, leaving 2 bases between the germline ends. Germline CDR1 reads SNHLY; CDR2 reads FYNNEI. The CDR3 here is CASSGETQYF. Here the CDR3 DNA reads TGTGCCAGCAGTGGGGAGACCCAGTACTTC.